Detailed here is one T cell receptor (beta chain). Its antigen remains unidentified. The input lacks base qualities; no much larger clone sits a single base away. The data belong to a study of blood T cell repertoires in COVID-19 (dated by TCRdb to the early 2020s). About the full investigation: The collaborator samples originated in the United States, Italy and Spain and spanned the acute and convalescent phases of COVID-19. The material from the prospective study consisted of cDNA or gDNA derived from T cells, B-cell-depleted T cells, or PBMCs. The dataset comprised deeply sampled blood TCRbeta repertoires from subjects exposed to, actively infected with, or recovered from COVID-19. A freely available public database, intended as a resource for researchers studying the immune response to SARS-CoV-2, is where the repertoires were released. The samples were drawn from two sources: the first 160 participants of the ongoing ImmuneRACE study, and 1,254 subjects contributed by 6 global collaborators. A de-identified subject ID, COVID-19 status, age in years and sex were almost always included in the sample metadata. Where HLA class I and class II types were available, the types were taken from metadata supplied by the sample provider, not from assay-based typing. What the research found in general, with its limitations: How much clinical and demographic metadata was included differed by source and by participant, and the metadata was provided uncurated.

Enrolling through a virtual design, the prospective study's participants ranged in age from roughly 18 to 89 years and lived across roughly 24 United States geographic areas. To assign participants to cohorts, the prospective study relied on clinical history that participants themselves reported in a screening survey and a study questionnaire. ImmuneRACE Cohort 3 recovered participants were defined by two consecutive negative NP/OP PCR tests, healthcare professional clearance, or symptom resolution. Each participant in the prospective study had whole blood, serum and a nasopharyngeal or oropharyngeal swab collected by mobile phlebotomists. Prospective study participants could optionally give additional blood draws and questionnaires over an approximately 2-month period. Before DNA extraction, blood samples from the prospective study were shipped at room temperature or frozen. Based on the germline V gene, the CDR1 and CDR2 sequences are KGHDR and SFDVKD. The CDR3, from cysteine to phenylalanine, totals 15 residues. The retained sequence is limited to the CDR3, 45 bases, with the frame set at the first base. V is cut by 4 bases and J by 1 base, and the space between the germline ends is 11 bases.

The immunoSEQ Assay, a bias-controlled multiplex PCR, was used to amplify TCRbeta CDR3 regions from genomic DNA. As for the authors' bioinformatics: Within the assay, amplification of reference gene primers was used to estimate how many nucleated cells each sample contained. Sequence reads were collapsed and filtered to measure the absolute abundance of every unique TCRbeta CDR3 rearrangement. For each sample, productive Simpson clonality was calculated as the square root of Simpson's diversity index across productive rearrangements. As stored in TCRdb, this immuneACCESS dataset retains in-frame rearrangements with V and J assigned. A fraction of the clones does not appear; measured against another copy, unresolved V genes explain less than half of the discrepancy, and the remainder lacks a known reason. Clonal size and the V and J genes are those of that table, whereas D and trimming came from the DNA. Here the sample has about 130,000 clones; 83% occur a single time. The biggest ten clones account for over 15% of the sample.

Sequenced material: PBMCs or T cells enriched from blood (not recorded which). Here the chain combines TRBV24-1 and TRBJ2-3, with a weak D call of TRBD2 (5 bases match). This clonotype originated in a young man who had recovered from COVID-19. Here the CDR3 is given as CATSDAAERTDTQYF. The DNA reads as follows: TGTGCCACCAGTGACGCAGCGGAACGCACAGATACGCAGTATTTT.